The source of this T cell receptor beta chain is a study of cytomegalovirus exposure and HLA in healthy donors. The PCR made use of 60 Vbeta and 13 Jbeta primers. Generated by immunoSEQ multiplex PCR, the TCRdb table keeps only in-frame clones and is missing some. The sample has some 80,000 clones, over 70% seen once. In the case of this clone: Its antigen is still unknown.

CDR1 and CDR2 (germline): KGHSH, LQKENI. V shed 5 bases, J shed 4 bases, and the junction held 8 bases outside the gene matches. The length of the CDR3 is 16 residues. Study-level findings and limits: Analysis was carried out at a later point, and it linked a missense DCLRE1C variant to TCR beta V- and J-gene trimming. Follow-up analysis found HLA locus-dependent TCR association rates, highest for DRB1 and lowest for HLA-C.

The sample was PBMCs. This TCR derives from a man in his forties in good health and CMV-seronegative. The chain uses TRBV18 and TRBJ1-3; 10 bases are a match to TRBD1. CDR3 DNA sequence: TGTGCCAGCTCAACCGGGACAGGGGTAGACGGAAACACCATATATTTT. Amino acid sequence: CASSTGTGVDGNTIYF.